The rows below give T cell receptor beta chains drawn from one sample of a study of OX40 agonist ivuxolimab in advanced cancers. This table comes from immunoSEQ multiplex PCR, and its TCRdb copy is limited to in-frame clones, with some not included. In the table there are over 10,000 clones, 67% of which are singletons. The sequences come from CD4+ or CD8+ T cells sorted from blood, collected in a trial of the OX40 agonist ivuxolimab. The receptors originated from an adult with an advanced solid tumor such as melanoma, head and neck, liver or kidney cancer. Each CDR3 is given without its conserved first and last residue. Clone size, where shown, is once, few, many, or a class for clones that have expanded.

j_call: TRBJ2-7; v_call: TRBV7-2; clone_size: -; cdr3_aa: ASSANTWTSGPNYEQY
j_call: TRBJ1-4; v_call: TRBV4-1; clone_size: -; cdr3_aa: ASSRLPGATNEKLF
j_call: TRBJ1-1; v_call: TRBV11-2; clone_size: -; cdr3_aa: ASSLDLGTEAF
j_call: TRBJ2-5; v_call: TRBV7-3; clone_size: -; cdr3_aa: ASSLTGAETQY
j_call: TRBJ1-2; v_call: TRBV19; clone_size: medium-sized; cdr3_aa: ASSIHTASNYGYT
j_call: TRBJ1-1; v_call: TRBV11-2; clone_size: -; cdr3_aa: ASSLRTDTEAF
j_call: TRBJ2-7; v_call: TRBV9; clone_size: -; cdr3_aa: ASSVEVGYGEQY
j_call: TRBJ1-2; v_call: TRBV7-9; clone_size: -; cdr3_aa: ASTPTGGVYGYT
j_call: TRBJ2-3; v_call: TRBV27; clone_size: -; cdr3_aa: ASSLTSGKGDTQY
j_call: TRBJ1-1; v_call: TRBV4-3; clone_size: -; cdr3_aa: ASSQTGMNTEAF
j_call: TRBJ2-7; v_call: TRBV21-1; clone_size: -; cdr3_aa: ASSKQGQGGREQY